This T cell receptor beta chain was obtained from a study of blood T cells in healthy people across ages. Study-level points and caveats: Donor CMV status, an unknown factor, possibly confounded changes in expanded clonotypes. Investigators treated diversity estimates from one million T cells as underestimates. Observed TCR beta diversity showed a strong correlation with the percentage of naive T cells as measured by flow cytometry. Significant beta diversity loss was already apparent by age about 42, declining roughly linearly.

A second PCR, run for about 7 to 11 cycles, used a sample-barcoded 5' primer plus a J-beta primer mix. TCRdb passed the 5' RACE reads through MiXCR, listing each CDR3 protein once. Of just over 800,000 distinct CDR3 sequences listed, about 59% are singletons. With regard to this clonotype: Its antigen is still unknown.

This TCR derives from a man aged 30 to 39 in good health. Specimen: blood.

CDR3 nucleotide sequence: TGTGCCAGCAGTTCCTCAAGCGGGGCCAGCACAGATACGCAGTATTTT. Amino acid sequence: CASSSSSGASTDTQYF. The rearrangement joins TRBV28 to TRBJ2-3, with 7 bases fitting TRBD2. The CDR3 length is 16 residues. Germline loops: CDR1 MDHEN, CDR2 SYDVKM. The trim removed 4 bases at V and 0 bases at J, leaving 7 bases unmatched.